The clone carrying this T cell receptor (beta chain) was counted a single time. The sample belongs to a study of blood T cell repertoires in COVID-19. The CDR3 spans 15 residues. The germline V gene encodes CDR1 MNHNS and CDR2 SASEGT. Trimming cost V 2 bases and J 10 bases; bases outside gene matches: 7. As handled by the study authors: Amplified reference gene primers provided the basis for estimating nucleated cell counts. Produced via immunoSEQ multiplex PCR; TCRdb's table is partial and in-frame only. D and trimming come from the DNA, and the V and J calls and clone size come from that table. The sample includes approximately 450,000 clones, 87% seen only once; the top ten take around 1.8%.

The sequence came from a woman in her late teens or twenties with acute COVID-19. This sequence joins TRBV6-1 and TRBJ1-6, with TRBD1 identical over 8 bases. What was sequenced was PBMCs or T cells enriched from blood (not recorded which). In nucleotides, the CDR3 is TGTGCCAGCAGTGAAAGGGGCAGGGGGCTCTCACCCCTCCACTTT. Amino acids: CASSERGRGLSPLHF.